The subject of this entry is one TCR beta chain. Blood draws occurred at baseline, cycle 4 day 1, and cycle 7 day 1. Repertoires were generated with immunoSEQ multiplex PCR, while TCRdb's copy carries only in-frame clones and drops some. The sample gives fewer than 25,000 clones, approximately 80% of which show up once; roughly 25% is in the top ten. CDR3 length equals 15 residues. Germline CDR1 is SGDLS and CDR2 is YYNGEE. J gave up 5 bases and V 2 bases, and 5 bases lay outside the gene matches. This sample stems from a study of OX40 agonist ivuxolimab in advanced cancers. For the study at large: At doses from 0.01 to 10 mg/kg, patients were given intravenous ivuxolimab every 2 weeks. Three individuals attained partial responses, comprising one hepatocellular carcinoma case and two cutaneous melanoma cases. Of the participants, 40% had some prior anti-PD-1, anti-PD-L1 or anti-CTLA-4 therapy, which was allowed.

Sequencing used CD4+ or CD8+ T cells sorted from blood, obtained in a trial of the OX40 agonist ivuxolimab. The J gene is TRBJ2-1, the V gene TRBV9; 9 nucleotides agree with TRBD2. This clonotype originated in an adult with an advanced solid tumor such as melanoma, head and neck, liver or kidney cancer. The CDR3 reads CASSVSGSGNNEQFF. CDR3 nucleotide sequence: TGTGCCAGCAGCGTTAGCGGGAGTGGTAACAATGAGCAGTTCTTC.